The rows below give T cell receptor beta chains drawn from one sample of a study of post-analysis software for immune sequencing data. TCRdb reprocessed the PCR reads via MiXCR and lists one record per CDR3 protein. The table has hundreds of thousands of distinct CDR3 sequences, approximately 30% seen once; the top ten hold roughly 0.57%. Sequencing used blood. These receptors were obtained from a girl between 5 and 17 years old with multiple sclerosis. Both conserved end residues are part of each CDR3. The D gene is left open where the match is weak. A clone size is listed for some rows: how often the clone was seen (once, few, many), or a class if it is expanded.

abundance	j_gene	d_gene	v_gene	CDR3aa	CDR3nt
few	TRBJ1-6	TRBD1	TRBV12-3/TRBV12-4	CASSSRQGQRLHF	TGTGCCAGCAGTTCCCGACAGGGTCAACGCCTCCACTTT
-	TRBJ2-1	-	TRBV12-3/TRBV12-4	CASSGLEGVWVYNEQFF	TGTGCCAGCAGTGGGTTGGAGGGGGTGTGGGTCTACAATGAGCAGTTCTTC
-	TRBJ1-2	TRBD1	TRBV2	CASSAGQGQGYTF	TGTGCCAGCAGCGCGGGACAGGGCCAAGGCTACACCTTC
few	TRBJ1-2	-	TRBV12-3/TRBV12-4	CASSLGDIHYGYTF	TGTGCCAGCAGTTTGGGGGACATCCACTATGGCTACACCTTC
-	TRBJ2-1	TRBD2	TRBV12-3/TRBV12-4	CASLPRTSRTRGDNEQFF	TGTGCCAGCCTACCCCGGACTAGCCGGACTAGAGGCGACAATGAGCAGTTCTTC
once	TRBJ2-5	-	TRBV18	CASSPDTETQYF	TGTGCCAGCTCACCAGATACGGAGACCCAGTACTTC
-	TRBJ1-5	-	TRBV5-6	CASSLGPGDHPQHF	TGTGCCAGCAGCTTGGGGCCAGGGGATCACCCCCAGCATTTT
-	TRBJ1-5	TRBD1	TRBV7-2	CASSPSGGSNQPQHF	TGTGCCAGCAGCCCGTCAGGGGGTAGCAATCAGCCCCAGCATTTT
-	TRBJ1-4	-	TRBV24-1	CATSDSAAGPNEKLFF	TGTGCCACCAGTGATTCGGCCGCGGGACCTAATGAAAAACTGTTTTTT
-	TRBJ1-1	-	TRBV11-1	CASSLISGSNTEAFF	TGTGCCAGCAGCTTAATTTCCGGCAGCAACACTGAAGCTTTCTTT
-	TRBJ2-7	-	TRBV4-3	CASSRYTLSGAAPGGEQYF	TGCGCCAGCAGCCGATATACCCTTAGCGGAGCGGCCCCAGGGGGCGAGCAGTACTTC
few	TRBJ2-1	-	TRBV20-1	CSARDSRRWNEQFF	TGCAGTGCTAGAGATAGCCGTCGATGGAATGAGCAGTTCTTC
few	TRBJ1-5	TRBD1	TRBV12-3/TRBV12-4	CASSIQGAHQPQHF	TGTGCCAGCAGTATACAGGGGGCCCATCAGCCCCAGCATTTT
-	TRBJ2-7	TRBD1	TRBV7-9	CASSRTGQSSYEQYF	TGTGCCAGCAGCCGAACGGGACAGAGCTCCTACGAGCAGTACTTC
-	TRBJ2-5	TRBD2	TRBV7-2	CASSWGGPETQYF	TGTGCCAGCAGCTGGGGGGGTCCGGAGACCCAGTACTTC
few	TRBJ1-1	TRBD1	TRBV7-8	CASSSYKPGQGGTEAFF	TGTGCCAGCAGCTCATATAAACCGGGACAGGGAGGGACTGAAGCTTTCTTT
-	TRBJ2-1	TRBD2	TRBV3-1	CASSQVLASGSTEQFF	TGTGCCAGCAGCCAAGTTCTGGCTAGCGGGAGCACTGAGCAGTTCTTC
-	TRBJ1-6	-	TRBV6-6	CASRFRSIRSPLHF	TGTGCCAGCAGGTTCCGCTCGATTCGGTCACCCCTCCACTTT
-	TRBJ2-7	TRBD1	TRBV10-2	CASRATGSDYEQYF	TGCGCCAGCAGGGCGACAGGGAGTGACTACGAGCAGTACTTC
few	TRBJ2-7	TRBD1	TRBV29-1	CSVGPGQGNEQYF	TGCAGCGTTGGCCCGGGACAGGGGAACGAGCAGTACTTC
-	TRBJ2-1	-	TRBV7-2	CASSLGLAGSYNYEQFF	TGTGCCAGCAGCTTAGGACTCGCCGGGAGTTACAACTATGAGCAGTTCTTC
-	TRBJ2-5	TRBD1	TRBV20-1	CSAPPRTGRETQYF	TGCAGTGCTCCTCCCCGGACAGGGAGAGAGACCCAGTACTTC
few	TRBJ1-2	-	TRBV20-1	CSAARDGRYGYTF	TGCAGTGCTGCCCGGGACGGACGCTATGGCTACACCTTC
-	TRBJ1-6	-	TRBV20-1	CSASVSGGVNSPLHF	TGCAGTGCTAGTGTCAGCGGGGGGGTAAATTCACCCCTCCACTTT
few	TRBJ2-5	-	TRBV7-8	CASSSDVSGGWQYF	TGTGCCAGCAGCTCGGACGTGTCCGGTGGATGGCAGTACTTC
few	TRBJ2-5	TRBD1	TRBV2	CASSGRRGRPEETQYF	TGTGCCAGCAGTGGGCGTAGGGGGCGGCCCGAAGAGACCCAGTACTTC
-	TRBJ2-1	TRBD1	TRBV9	CASGTGGFEQFF	TGTGCCAGTGGGACAGGGGGCTTCGAGCAGTTCTTC
-	TRBJ1-1	-	TRBV5-1	CASRFSVNTEAFF	TGCGCCAGCAGGTTCTCCGTGAACACTGAAGCTTTCTTT
few	TRBJ2-7	TRBD2	TRBV29-1	CSVEGGSRNEQYF	TGCAGCGTTGAGGGCGGGAGTAGGAACGAGCAGTACTTC
many	TRBJ2-7	TRBD1	TRBV11-2	CASSSATGSSYEQYF	TGTGCCAGCAGCTCGGCGACAGGGTCCTCCTACGAGCAGTACTTC
few	TRBJ2-1	-	TRBV6-1	CASSEGRGPLNEQFF	TGTGCCAGCAGTGAAGGGAGGGGCCCCCTTAATGAGCAGTTCTTC
-	TRBJ2-1	TRBD2	TRBV27	CASSAGGSLNEQFF	TGTGCCAGCAGCGCGGGGGGGAGCCTCAATGAGCAGTTCTTC
-	TRBJ2-1	TRBD1	TRBV11-2	CASSLDRADNEQFF	TGTGCCAGCAGCTTGGACAGGGCGGACAATGAGCAGTTCTTC
many	TRBJ2-3	-	TRBV29-1	CSVLPTDTQYF	TGCAGCGTTCTCCCCACAGATACGCAGTATTTT
few	TRBJ2-1	-	TRBV29-1	CSGGKTSYNEQFF	TGCAGCGGGGGGAAGACTTCCTACAATGAGCAGTTCTTC
-	TRBJ1-2	-	TRBV4-2	CASSQDVGESSYGYTF	TGTGCCAGCAGCCAAGATGTAGGGGAATCGTCCTATGGCTACACCTTC
-	TRBJ1-6	-	TRBV6-5	CASSYGLGQPGGSPLHF	TGTGCCAGCAGTTACGGTCTTGGGCAACCGGGGGGTTCACCCCTCCACTTT
-	TRBJ1-2	TRBD1	TRBV15	CATSRVGDRVNYGYTF	TGTGCCACCAGCAGGGTTGGGGACAGAGTTAACTATGGCTACACCTTC
few	TRBJ2-5	TRBD1	TRBV12-3/TRBV12-4	CASSLRAGGFVETQYF	TGTGCCAGCAGTTTGCGCGCAGGGGGCTTCGTGGAGACCCAGTACTTC
-	TRBJ2-1	TRBD2	TRBV9	CASSAAGGSSYNEQFF	TGTGCCAGCAGCGCCGCCGGGGGGAGCTCCTACAATGAGCAGTTCTTC
-	TRBJ1-5	-	TRBV27	CASSLGVPGNQPQHF	TGTGCCAGCAGCCTGGGGGTCCCGGGCAATCAGCCCCAGCATTTT
-	TRBJ1-5	-	TRBV18	CASSPNGQGGQHF	TGTGCCAGCTCACCAAACGGGCAGGGCGGGCAGCATTTT
-	TRBJ2-2	-	TRBV5-6	CASTFLWNTGELFF	TGTGCCAGCACCTTTCTGTGGAACACCGGGGAGCTGTTTTTT
-	TRBJ2-6	-	TRBV10-3	CAISESRTGSSGANVLTF	TGTGCCATCAGTGAGTCGAGGACGGGGAGCTCTGGGGCCAACGTCCTGACTTTC
-	TRBJ2-7	-	TRBV7-2	CASSRKGGPYEQYF	TGTGCCAGCAGCAGGAAGGGGGGGCCCTACGAGCAGTACTTC
many	TRBJ2-7	TRBD1	TRBV6-5	CASSRTGIYEQYF	TGTGCCAGCAGTCGGACAGGGATTTACGAGCAGTACTTC
-	TRBJ1-5	-	TRBV5-1	CASSLGTANQPQHF	TGTGCCAGCAGTTTAGGTACAGCCAATCAGCCCCAGCATTTT
few	TRBJ1-6	-	TRBV28	CASTFIRKYNSPLHF	TGTGCCAGCACTTTTATCCGGAAATATAATTCACCCCTCCACTTT
-	TRBJ2-1	TRBD2	TRBV7-9	CTSSPGTSGSDEQFF	TGTACCAGCAGCCCCGGGACTAGCGGCAGTGATGAGCAGTTCTTC
-	TRBJ2-1	TRBD2	TRBV5-1	CASSLGTDGGTQFF	TGCGCCAGCAGCTTGGGGACGGACGGGGGGACCCAGTTCTTC
-	TRBJ2-7	TRBD1	TRBV20-1	CSARPPGQGFEQYF	TGCAGTGCTAGACCTCCGGGACAGGGATTTGAGCAGTACTTC
few	TRBJ2-1	TRBD2	TRBV29-1	CSVEYGAGAYNEQFF	TGCAGCGTTGAATATGGGGCGGGAGCCTACAATGAGCAGTTCTTC
-	TRBJ2-1	TRBD2	TRBV3-1	CASNQPGLAGWGEQFF	TGTGCCAGCAACCAACCGGGACTAGCGGGATGGGGTGAGCAGTTCTTC
-	TRBJ2-7	TRBD2	TRBV9	CASSGLAEYEQYF	TGTGCCAGCAGCGGTCTAGCGGAGTACGAGCAGTACTTC
once	TRBJ2-1	TRBD2	TRBV20-1	CSATTAGWGGQFF	TGCAGTGCTACGACAGCGGGATGGGGTGGGCAGTTCTTC